The present TCR beta chain was sequenced within a study of human T cells and chemical hapten exposure. Study-wide context: Patients received weekly diphenylcyclopropenone doses to the scalp throughout the approximately 24-week study. Across samples, TCR yields varied, mostly owing to small differences in pooled library volumes. Broader study findings: It should be noted that donors had alopecia, so their immune response may differ from healthy people's. Relative to control repertoires, expanded TCRs gave rise to significantly more large CDR3 similarity clusters.

One entry per CDR3 protein results from TCRdb running MiXCR on the RACE reads. The sample yields 150,000 to 200,000 distinct CDR3 sequences, around 30% seen once. Germline loops: CDR1 MDHEN, CDR2 SYDVKM. Trimming removed 1 base from V and 5 bases from J, with 11 bases in between. The CDR3 covers 14 residues. A word on this clonotype: What it recognizes is unknown.

Time point noted: pre-sensitization, week 0. Regarding treatment: therapeutic diphenylcyclopropenone sensitization with weekly scalp DPC. This chain links TRBV28 with TRBJ1-1, with D tentatively TRBD1 (6 bases). The starting material was whole blood, obtained in connection with sensitization to the hapten diphenylcyclopropenone (DPC). The receptor was derived from a woman aged 30 to 39 with alopecia areata. Some clones in this sample may be carry-over from other donors' samples. This CDR3 is CASSLLGARTEAFF. CDR3 DNA: TGTGCCAGCAGTTTATTGGGGGCGCGTACTGAAGCTTTCTTT.